This is a list of T cell receptor beta chains from one sample in a study of T cells in Graves' hyperthyroidism and ophthalmopathy. TCRdb re-called the multiplex PCR reads through MiXCR, storing one row per CDR3 protein. The repertoire holds 250,000 to 300,000 distinct CDR3 sequences, with around a fifth as singletons. Sequencing input: blood. The receptor source for this set is a man aged 45 to 65 with Graves' ophthalmopathy. CDR3s include the opening cysteine and the closing phenylalanine or tryptophan.

v_call	cdr3_aa
TRBV7-3	CASSPSPGLYEQYF
TRBV12-3/TRBV12-4	CASSPSPDDQYF
TRBV7-2	CASSPRTSGAPRNEQFF
TRBV13	CASSLKDTYEQYF
TRBV27	CASSLGRPSDTQYF
TRBV28	CASSLTGALSYEQYF
TRBV18	CASSSQGTSWTEAFF
TRBV9	CASSDGGFNSPLHF
TRBV20-1	CSAPPRAGENYGYTF
TRBV27	CASSLGRPTYNEQFF
TRBV20-1	CSAPPKVDEQYF
TRBV20-1	CSARDRRSSREQYF
TRBV30	CAWSLGQGSLETQYF
TRBV27	CASSLFGANVPTF
TRBV6-2/TRBV6-3	CASRRRTANYGYTF
TRBV29-1	CSVEGGSSYNEQFF
TRBV2	CASSRLAGGSLNEQFF
TRBV7-9	CASSPPGFIEQYF
TRBV27	CASNRAKADTQYF
TRBV30	CAWSRAGLAYEQYF
TRBV7-9	CASSGTGTGVEKLFF
TRBV18	CASSPRLAGQNGNEQFF
TRBV9	CASSVEPSSYEQYF
TRBV5-6	CASSSSTASSYNEQFF
TRBV6-1	CASSEALLSYNEQFF
TRBV2	CASSDSPGQQFF
TRBV5-1	CASATGTTGNEQFF
TRBV19	CASSIQQSSYNEQFF
TRBV29-1	CSVGTGVFTGELFF
TRBV7-6	CASSARVEAGELFF
TRBV2	CASSERRGWTEAFF
TRBV20-1	CSALDSRPSYEQYF
TRBV18	CASSPTGDTQYF
TRBV12-3/TRBV12-4	CASSPTGGPDTIYF
TRBV27	CASSAGLNYNEQFF
TRBV24-1	CATSDLLRDNEQFF
TRBV11-2	CASSLDGAGWDYEQYF
TRBV5-1	CASSSGQGLETQYF